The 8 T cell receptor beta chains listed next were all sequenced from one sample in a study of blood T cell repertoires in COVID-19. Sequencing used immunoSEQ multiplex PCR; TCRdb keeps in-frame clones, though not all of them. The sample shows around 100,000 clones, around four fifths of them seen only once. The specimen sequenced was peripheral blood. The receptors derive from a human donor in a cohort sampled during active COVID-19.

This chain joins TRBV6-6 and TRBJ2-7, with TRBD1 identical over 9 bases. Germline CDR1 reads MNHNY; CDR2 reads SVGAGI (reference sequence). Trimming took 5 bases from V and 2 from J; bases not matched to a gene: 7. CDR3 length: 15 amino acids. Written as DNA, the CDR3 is TGTGCCAGCAGTCAAGGGGGACAGGGTGCCTACGAGCAGTACTTC. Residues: CASSQGGQGAYEQYF.

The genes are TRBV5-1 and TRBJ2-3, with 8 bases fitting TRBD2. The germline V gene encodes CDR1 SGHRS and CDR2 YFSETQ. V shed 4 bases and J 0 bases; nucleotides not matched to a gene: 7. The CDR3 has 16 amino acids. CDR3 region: CASSVIAGPSTDTQYF. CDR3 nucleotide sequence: TGCGCCAGCAGCGTTATAGCGGGGCCCAGCACAGATACGCAGTATTTT.

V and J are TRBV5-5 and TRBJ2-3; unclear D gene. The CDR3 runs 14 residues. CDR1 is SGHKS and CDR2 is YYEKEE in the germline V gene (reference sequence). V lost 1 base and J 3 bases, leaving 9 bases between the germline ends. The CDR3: CASSLRPLTDTQYF. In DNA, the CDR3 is TGTGCCAGCAGCTTGCGTCCCCTTACAGATACGCAGTATTTT.

Here the CDR3 reads CASSGPPGPQHF. The CDR3 DNA follows: TGTGCCAGTAGTGGGCCCCCCGGGCCCCAGCATTTT. The chain has TRBV19 and TRBJ1-5; D unclear. The V and J ends lost 5 bases and 9 bases respectively, with 11 bases between them. Germline V gene lookup returns CDR1 LNHDA and CDR2 SQIVND (reference sequence). The CDR3 consists of 12 residues.

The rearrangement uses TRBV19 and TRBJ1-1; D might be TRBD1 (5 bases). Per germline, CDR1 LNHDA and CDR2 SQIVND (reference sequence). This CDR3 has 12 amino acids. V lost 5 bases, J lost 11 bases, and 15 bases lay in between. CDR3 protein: CASSARAGGAFF. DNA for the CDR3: TGTGCCAGTAGTGCGAGGGCTGGGGGGGCTTTCTTT.

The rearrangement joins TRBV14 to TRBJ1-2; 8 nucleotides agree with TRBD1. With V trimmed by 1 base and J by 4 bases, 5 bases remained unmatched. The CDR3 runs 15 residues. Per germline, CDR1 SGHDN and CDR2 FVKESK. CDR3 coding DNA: TGTGCCAGCAGCCAAGGGACAGGGCATACCTATGGCTACACCTTC. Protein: CASSQGTGHTYGYTF.

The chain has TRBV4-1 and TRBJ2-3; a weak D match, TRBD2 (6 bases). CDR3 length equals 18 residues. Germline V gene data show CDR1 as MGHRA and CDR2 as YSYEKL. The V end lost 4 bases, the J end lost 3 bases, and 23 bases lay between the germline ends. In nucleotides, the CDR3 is TGCGCCAGCAGCCCCAAAATCCCTCTACTAGCTTTGACAGATACGCAGTATTTT. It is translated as CASSPKIPLLALTDTQYF.

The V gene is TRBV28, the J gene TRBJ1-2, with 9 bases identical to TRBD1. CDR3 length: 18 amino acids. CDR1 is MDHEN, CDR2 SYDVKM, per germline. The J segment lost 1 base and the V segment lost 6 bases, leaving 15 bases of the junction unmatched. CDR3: CASSLRALRTGVNYGYTF. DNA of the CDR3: TGTGCCAGCAGCCTAAGGGCTTTGAGGACAGGGGTTAACTATGGCTACACCTTC.